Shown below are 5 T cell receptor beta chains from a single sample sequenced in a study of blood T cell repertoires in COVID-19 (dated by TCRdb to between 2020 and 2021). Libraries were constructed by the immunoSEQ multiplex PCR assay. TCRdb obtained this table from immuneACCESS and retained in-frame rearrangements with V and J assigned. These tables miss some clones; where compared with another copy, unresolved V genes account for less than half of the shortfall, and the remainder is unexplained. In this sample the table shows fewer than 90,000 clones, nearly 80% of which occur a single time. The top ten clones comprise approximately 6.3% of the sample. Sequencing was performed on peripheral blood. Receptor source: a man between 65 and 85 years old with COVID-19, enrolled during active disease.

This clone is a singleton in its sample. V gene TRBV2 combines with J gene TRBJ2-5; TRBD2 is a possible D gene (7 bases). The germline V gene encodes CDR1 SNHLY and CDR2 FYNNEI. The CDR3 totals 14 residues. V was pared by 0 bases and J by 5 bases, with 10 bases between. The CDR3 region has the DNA TGTGCCAGCAGTGAAGCGGGGGGGCCCGAGACCCAGTACTTC. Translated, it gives CASSEAGGPETQYF.

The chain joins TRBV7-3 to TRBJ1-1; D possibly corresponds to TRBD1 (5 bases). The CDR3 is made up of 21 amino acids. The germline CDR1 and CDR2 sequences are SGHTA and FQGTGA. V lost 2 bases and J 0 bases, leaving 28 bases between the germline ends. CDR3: CASSLGHSLRTNSIMNTEAFF. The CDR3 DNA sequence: TGTGCCAGCAGCTTAGGCCACTCTTTGCGGACAAACTCGATCATGAACACTGAAGCTTTCTTT.

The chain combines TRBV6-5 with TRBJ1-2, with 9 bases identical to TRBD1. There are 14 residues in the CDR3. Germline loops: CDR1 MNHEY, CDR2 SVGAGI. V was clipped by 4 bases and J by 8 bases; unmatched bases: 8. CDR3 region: CASSFGDREGGYTF. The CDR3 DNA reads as TGTGCCAGCAGTTTCGGGGACAGGGAGGGGGGCTACACCTTC.

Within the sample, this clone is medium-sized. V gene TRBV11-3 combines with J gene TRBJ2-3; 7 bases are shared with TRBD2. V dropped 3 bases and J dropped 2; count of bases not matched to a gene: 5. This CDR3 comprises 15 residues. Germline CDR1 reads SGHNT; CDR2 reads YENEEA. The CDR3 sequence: CASSLGTMSTDTQYF. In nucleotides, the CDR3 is TGTGCCAGCAGCTTGGGGACTATGTCCACAGATACGCAGTATTTT.

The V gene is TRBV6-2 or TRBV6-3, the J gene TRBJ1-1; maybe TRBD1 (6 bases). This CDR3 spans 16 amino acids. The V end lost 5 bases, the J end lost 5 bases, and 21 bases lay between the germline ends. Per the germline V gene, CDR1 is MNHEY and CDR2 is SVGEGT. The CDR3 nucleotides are TGTGCCAGCAGTCGACGCCAGGGGCCTAGGGGGACTGAAGCTTTCTTT. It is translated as CASSRRQGPRGTEAFF.